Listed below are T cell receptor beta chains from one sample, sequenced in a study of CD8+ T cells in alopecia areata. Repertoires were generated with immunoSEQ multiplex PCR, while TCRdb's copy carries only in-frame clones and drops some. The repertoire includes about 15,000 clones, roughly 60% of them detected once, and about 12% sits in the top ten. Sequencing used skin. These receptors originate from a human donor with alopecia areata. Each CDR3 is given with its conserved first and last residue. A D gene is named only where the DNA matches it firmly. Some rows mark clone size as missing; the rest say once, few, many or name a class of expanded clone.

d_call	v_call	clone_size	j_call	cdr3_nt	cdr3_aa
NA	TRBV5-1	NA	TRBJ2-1	TGCGCCAGCAGCTTGGAGGGAGGAGCCTACAATGAGCAGTTCTTC	CASSLEGGAYNEQFF
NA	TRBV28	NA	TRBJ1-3	TGTGCCAGCAGTTTACCGGGCCAGCCGAATCCAGGAAACACCATATATTTT	CASSLPGQPNPGNTIYF
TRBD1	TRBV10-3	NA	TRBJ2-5	TGTGCCATCAGTGGGACAGGGCTAGAGACCCAGTACTTC	CAISGTGLETQYF
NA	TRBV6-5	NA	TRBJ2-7	TGTGCCAGCAGTGAAGCTAGTAACTACGAGCAGTACTTC	CASSEASNYEQYF
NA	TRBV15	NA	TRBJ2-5	TGTGCCACCAGCAGAGATTCCAGTGAGACCCAGTACTTC	CATSRDSSETQYF
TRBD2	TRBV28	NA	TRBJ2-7	TGTGCCAGCAGTTTATGGGTCCGGACTAGCGGCTACGAGCAGTACTTC	CASSLWVRTSGYEQYF
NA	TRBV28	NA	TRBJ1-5	TGTGCCAGCACCTGGAGGGCGGGGCAGCCCCAGCATTTT	CASTWRAGQPQHF
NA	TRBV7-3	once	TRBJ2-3	TGTGCCAGCAGCCCCCAAGTCACAGATACGCAGTATTTT	CASSPQVTDTQYF
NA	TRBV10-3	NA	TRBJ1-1	TGTGCCATCAGTGAGTCTGGAGGTGTTAGCTTT	CAISESGGVSF
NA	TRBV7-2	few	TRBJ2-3	TGTGCCAGCAGCTCTTCCGGGATCACAGATACGCAGTATTTT	CASSSSGITDTQYF
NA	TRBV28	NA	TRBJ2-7	TGTGCCAGCAGTCCTATATGGTCGGGAGTATACGAGCAGTACTTC	CASSPIWSGVYEQYF
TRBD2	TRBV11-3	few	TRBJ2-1	TGTGCCAGCAGCTTAGGTGATAGCGGGAGTAATAATGAGCAGTTCTTC	CASSLGDSGSNNEQFF
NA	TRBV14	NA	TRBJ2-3	TGTGCCAGCAGCCCCGGGACTCCCCTCATCGCTACGCAGTATTTT	CASSPGTPLIATQYF
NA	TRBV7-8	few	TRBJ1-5	TGTGCCAGCACCACAGGGAGAGGAAACCATCAGCCCCAGCATTTT	CASTTGRGNHQPQHF
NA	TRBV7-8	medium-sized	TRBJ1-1	TGTGCCAGCAGCTTAGCTCAGGGCTACACTGAAGCTTTCTTT	CASSLAQGYTEAFF
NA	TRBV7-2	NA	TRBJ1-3	TGTGCCAGCAGCCCGGGACCGAACTCTGGAAACACCATATATTTT	CASSPGPNSGNTIYF
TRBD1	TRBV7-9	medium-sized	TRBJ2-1	TGTGCCAGCAGCTCTCCGGGACAGCGGCAAGGGAATGAGCAGTTCTTC	CASSSPGQRQGNEQFF
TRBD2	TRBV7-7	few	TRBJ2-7	TGTGCTAGCAGCTTCGCTAGCGGGGACGAGCAGTACTTC	CASSFASGDEQYF
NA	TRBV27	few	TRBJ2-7	TGTGCCAGCAGTTTCAACGATCGGACTGGGTCCTACGAGCAGTACTTC	CASSFNDRTGSYEQYF
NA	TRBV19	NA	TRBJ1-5	TGTGCCAGTAGTATCGGCGGGAGTCCTAATCAGCCCCAGCATTTT	CASSIGGSPNQPQHF
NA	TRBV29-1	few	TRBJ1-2	TGCAGCGACTTAGGGGAGGACTATGGCTACACCTTC	CSDLGEDYGYTF
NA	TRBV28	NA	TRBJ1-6	TGTGCCAGCACCCCGACTGCCGGGACCGGAAATTCACCCCTCCACTTT	CASTPTAGTGNSPLHF
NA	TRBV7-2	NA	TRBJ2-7	TGTGCCAGCAGCTCCCACGGACCTACCTACGAGCAGTACTTC	CASSSHGPTYEQYF
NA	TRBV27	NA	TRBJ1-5	TGTGCCAGCAGTTTAGGCAGGGATGGCAATCAGCCCCAGCATTTT	CASSLGRDGNQPQHF
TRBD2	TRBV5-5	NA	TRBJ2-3	TGTGCCAGCAGCGTCCCCGGTCTAGCGGGAGTGGGTACGCAGTATTTT	CASSVPGLAGVGTQYF
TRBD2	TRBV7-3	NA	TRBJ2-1	TGTGCCAGCAGCTTAATCGCGGGAGGTAAAATCAATGAGCAGTTCTTC	CASSLIAGGKINEQFF
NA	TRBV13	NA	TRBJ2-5	TGTGCCAGCAGCTTAAAGGGGCAAGAGACCCAGTACTTC	CASSLKGQETQYF
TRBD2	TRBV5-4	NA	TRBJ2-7	TGTGCCAGCAGCTTGGATCTAGCGGCCTCCTACGAGCAGTACTTC	CASSLDLAASYEQYF
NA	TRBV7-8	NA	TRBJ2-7	TGTGCCAGCAGCTTAGCGGGCCACCTCGCCGAGCAGTACTTC	CASSLAGHLAEQYF
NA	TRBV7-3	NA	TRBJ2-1	TGTGCCAGCAGAACTCCGCTCGGACATGCCTACAATGAGCAGTTCTTC	CASRTPLGHAYNEQFF
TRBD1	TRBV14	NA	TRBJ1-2	TGTGCCAGCAGCCACGAGACAGGGGCGTACTATGGCTACACCTTC	CASSHETGAYYGYTF
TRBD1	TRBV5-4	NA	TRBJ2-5	TGTGCCAGCAGCTCGGACAGGATTTCGTACCAAGAGACCCAGTACTTC	CASSSDRISYQETQYF
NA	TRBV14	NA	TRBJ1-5	TGTGCCAGCAGCCAAGATTTGGTTCAGCCCCAGCATTTT	CASSQDLVQPQHF
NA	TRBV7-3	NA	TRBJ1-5	TGTGCCAGCAGCTTAACCCGAATCAATCAGCCCCAGCATTTT	CASSLTRINQPQHF
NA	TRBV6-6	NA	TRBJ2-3	TGTGCCAGCAGTCTAAAACTGCTAGCAGATACGCAGTATTTT	CASSLKLLADTQYF
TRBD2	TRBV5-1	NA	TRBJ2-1	TGCGCCAGTAGATTGGGGACTAGCGGGAACAATGAGCAGTTCTTC	CASRLGTSGNNEQFF
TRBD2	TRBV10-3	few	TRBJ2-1	TGTGCCATCAGTACCGGGACTAGCGCTATAGAGCAGTTCTTC	CAISTGTSAIEQFF
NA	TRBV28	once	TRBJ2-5	TGTGCCAGCAGACCCGAGAAGCGGCCAGGGACCCAGTACTTC	CASRPEKRPGTQYF
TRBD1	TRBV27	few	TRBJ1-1	TGTGCCAGCAGCGGATATTACAGGGGACTAAGCACTGAAGCTTTCTTT	CASSGYYRGLSTEAFF
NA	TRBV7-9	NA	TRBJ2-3	TGTGCCAGCAGCTTAAGTACTTTTGATACGCAGTATTTT	CASSLSTFDTQYF
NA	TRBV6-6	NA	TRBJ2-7	TGTGCCAGCAGTTACCCAGGAGGGGTGCAGTACTTC	CASSYPGGVQYF
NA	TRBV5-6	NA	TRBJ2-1	TGTGCCAGCGGCCTAGTCGCGTCCGTCCATGAGCAGTTCTTC	CASGLVASVHEQFF
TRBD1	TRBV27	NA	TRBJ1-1	TGTGCCAGCAGTTTCCTTTTTTTGCCGGGACAGAAGAACACTGAAGCTTTCTTT	CASSFLFLPGQKNTEAFF